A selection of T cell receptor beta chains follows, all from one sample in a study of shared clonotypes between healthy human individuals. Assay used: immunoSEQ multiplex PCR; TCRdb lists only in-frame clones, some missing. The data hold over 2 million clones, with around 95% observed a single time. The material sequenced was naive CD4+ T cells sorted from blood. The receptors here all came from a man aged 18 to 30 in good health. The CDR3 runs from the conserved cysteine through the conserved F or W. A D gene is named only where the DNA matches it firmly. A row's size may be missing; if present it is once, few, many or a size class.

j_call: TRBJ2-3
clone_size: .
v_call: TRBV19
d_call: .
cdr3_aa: CASSVVGSSTDTQYF
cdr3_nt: TGTGCCAGTAGTGTGGTGGGATCTAGCACAGATACGCAGTATTTT

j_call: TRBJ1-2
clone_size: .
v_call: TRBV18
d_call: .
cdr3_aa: CASSPVGGRDGYTF
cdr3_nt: TGTGCCAGCTCACCTGTGGGGGGCAGGGATGGCTACACCTTC

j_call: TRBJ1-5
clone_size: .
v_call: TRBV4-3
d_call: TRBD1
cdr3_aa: CASSQDSAGGRQPQHF
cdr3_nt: TGCGCCAGCAGCCAAGATTCGGCAGGGGGCAGACAGCCCCAGCATTTT

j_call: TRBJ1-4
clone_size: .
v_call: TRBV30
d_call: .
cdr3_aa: CAWSMTGGHEKLFF
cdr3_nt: TGTGCCTGGAGTATGACGGGCGGCCATGAAAAACTGTTTTTT

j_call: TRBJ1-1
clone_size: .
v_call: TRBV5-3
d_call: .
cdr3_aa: CARSPGVNTEAFF
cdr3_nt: TGTGCCAGATCCCCCGGGGTGAACACTGAAGCTTTCTTT

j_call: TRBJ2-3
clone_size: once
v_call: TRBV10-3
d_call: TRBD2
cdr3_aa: CAISELAGGPSTDTQYF
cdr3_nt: TGTGCCATCAGTGAGCTAGCGGGGGGGCCGAGCACAGATACGCAGTATTTT

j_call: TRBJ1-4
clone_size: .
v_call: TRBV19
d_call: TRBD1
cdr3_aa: CASSIKGTGGVANEKLFF
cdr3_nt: TGTGCCAGTAGTATAAAGGGGACAGGGGGCGTAGCTAATGAAAAACTGTTTTTT

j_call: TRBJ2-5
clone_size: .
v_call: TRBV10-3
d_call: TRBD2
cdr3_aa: CAIKPSGGVQETQYF
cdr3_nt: TGTGCCATCAAGCCTAGCGGGGGGGTTCAAGAGACCCAGTACTTC

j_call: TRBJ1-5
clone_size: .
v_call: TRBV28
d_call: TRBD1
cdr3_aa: CASSAGGSNQPQHF
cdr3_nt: TGTGCCAGCAGCGCAGGGGGAAGCAATCAGCCCCAGCATTTT

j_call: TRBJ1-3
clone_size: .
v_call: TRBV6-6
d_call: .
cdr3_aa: CASSPGTLRGNTIYF
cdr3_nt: TGTGCCAGCAGTCCGGGGACCCTGAGGGGAAACACCATATATTTT

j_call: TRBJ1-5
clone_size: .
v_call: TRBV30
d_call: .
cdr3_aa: CAWTAAALNQPQHF
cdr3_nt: TGTGCCTGGACTGCGGCCGCCTTGAATCAGCCCCAGCATTTT

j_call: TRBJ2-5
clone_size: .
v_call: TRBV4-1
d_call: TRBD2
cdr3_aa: CASSQDVGGVGETQYF
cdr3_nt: TGCGCCAGCAGCCAAGATGTCGGGGGGGTTGGAGAGACCCAGTACTTC

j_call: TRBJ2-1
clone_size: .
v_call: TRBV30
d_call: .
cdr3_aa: CAWSPGTPYNEQFF
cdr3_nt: TGTGCCTGGAGTCCCGGGACGCCTTACAATGAGCAGTTCTTC

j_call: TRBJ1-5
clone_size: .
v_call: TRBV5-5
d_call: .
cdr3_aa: CASSYLRGEDQPQHF
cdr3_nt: TGTGCCAGCAGCTACCTACGGGGGGAGGATCAGCCCCAGCATTTT

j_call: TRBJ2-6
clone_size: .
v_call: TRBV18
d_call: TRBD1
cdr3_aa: CASSPTGGSSGANVLTF
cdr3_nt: TGTGCCAGCTCACCGACAGGGGGAAGCTCTGGGGCCAACGTCCTGACTTTC

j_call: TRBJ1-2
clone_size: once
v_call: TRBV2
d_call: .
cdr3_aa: CASKGTATNYGYTF
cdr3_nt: TGTGCCAGCAAGGGGACGGCCACCAACTATGGCTACACCTTC

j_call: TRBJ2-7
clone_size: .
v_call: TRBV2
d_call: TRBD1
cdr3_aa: CASSRDRGGEQYF
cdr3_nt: TGTGCCAGCAGTCGTGACAGGGGAGGAGAGCAGTACTTC

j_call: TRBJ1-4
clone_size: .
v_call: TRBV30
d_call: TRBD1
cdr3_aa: CAWSTGQGVEKLFF
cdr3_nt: TGTGCCTGGAGTACCGGACAGGGGGTTGAAAAACTGTTTTTT

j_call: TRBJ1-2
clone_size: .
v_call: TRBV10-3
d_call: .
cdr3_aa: CAISESGDLYGYTF
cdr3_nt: TGTGCCATCAGTGAGTCGGGGGACCTCTATGGCTACACCTTC

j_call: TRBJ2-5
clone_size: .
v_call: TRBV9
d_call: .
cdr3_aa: CASSSGETQYF
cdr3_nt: TGTGCCAGCAGCTCTGGGGAGACCCAGTACTTC

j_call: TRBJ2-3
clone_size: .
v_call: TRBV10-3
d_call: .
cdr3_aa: CAIRVLDSSTDTQYF
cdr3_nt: TGTGCCATCAGGGTTCTGGATTCTAGCACAGATACGCAGTATTTT

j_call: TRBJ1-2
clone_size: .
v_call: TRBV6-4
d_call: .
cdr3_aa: CASSEGPNYGYTF
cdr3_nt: TGTGCCAGCAGCGAGGGACCGAACTATGGCTACACCTTC

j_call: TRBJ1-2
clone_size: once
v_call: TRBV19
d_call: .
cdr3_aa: CASSLTDTNYGYTF
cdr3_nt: TGTGCCAGTAGTCTGACGGACACGAACTATGGCTACACCTTC

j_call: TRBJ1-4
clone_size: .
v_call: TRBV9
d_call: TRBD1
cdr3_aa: CASSVGQTRSNEKLFF
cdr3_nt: TGTGCCAGCAGCGTGGGACAGACCCGCTCTAATGAAAAACTGTTTTTT

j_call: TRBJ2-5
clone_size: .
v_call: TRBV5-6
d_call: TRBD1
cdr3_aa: CASSWGTGTGRETQYF
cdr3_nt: TGTGCCAGCAGCTGGGGAACCGGGACAGGGCGCGAGACCCAGTACTTC

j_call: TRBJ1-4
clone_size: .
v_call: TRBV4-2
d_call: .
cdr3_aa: CASSQAAGAATNEKLFF
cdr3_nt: TGTGCCAGCAGCCAAGCCGCAGGGGCAGCAACTAATGAAAAACTGTTTTTT

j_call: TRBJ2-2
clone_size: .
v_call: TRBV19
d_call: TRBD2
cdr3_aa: CASKLADNTGELFF
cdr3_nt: TGTGCCAGTAAACTAGCGGATAACACCGGGGAGCTGTTTTTT

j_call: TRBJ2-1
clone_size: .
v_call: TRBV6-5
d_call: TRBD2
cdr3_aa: CASSRGTSGYNEQFF
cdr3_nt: TGTGCCAGCAGTCGCGGGACTAGCGGCTACAATGAGCAGTTCTTC

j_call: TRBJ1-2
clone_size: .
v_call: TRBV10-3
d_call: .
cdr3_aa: CAISELQFYGYTF
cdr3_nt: TGTGCCATCAGTGAGCTACAGTTCTATGGCTACACCTTC

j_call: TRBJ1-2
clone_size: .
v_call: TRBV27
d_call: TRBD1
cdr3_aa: CASSLNRGPNYGYTF
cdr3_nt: TGTGCCAGCAGTTTAAACAGGGGCCCTAACTATGGCTACACCTTC

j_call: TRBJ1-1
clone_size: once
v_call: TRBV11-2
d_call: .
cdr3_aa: CASSLDGPKAFF
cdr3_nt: TGTGCCAGCAGCTTAGATGGACCCAAAGCTTTCTTT

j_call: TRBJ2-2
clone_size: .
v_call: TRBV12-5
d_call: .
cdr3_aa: CASGLVRFGESGELFF
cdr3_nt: TGTGCTAGTGGTTTGGTAAGGTTCGGCGAAAGCGGGGAGCTGTTTTTT

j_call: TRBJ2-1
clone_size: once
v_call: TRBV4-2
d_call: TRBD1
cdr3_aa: CASSQAGSGTGQFF
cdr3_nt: TGTGCCAGCAGCCAAGCGGGTTCCGGGACAGGGCAGTTCTTC

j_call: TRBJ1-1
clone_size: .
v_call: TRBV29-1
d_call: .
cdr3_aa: CSVVRGNTEAFF
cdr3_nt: TGCAGCGTTGTCAGGGGGAACACTGAAGCTTTCTTT

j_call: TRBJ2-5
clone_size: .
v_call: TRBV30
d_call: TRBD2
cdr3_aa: CALAGDWSQETQYF
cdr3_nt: TGTGCCTTAGCGGGAGATTGGAGCCAAGAGACCCAGTACTTC

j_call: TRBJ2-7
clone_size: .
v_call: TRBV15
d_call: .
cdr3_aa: CATSREQGGPYEQYF
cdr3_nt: TGTGCCACCAGCAGGGAACAGGGAGGGCCTTACGAGCAGTACTTC

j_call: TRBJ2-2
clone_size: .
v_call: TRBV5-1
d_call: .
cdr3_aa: CASSLELSSTGELFF
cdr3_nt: TGCGCCAGCAGCTTGGAGTTGTCAAGCACCGGGGAGCTGTTTTTT

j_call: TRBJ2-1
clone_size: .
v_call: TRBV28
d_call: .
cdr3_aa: CASRGANYNEQFF
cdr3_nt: TGTGCCAGCAGGGGGGCCAACTACAATGAGCAGTTCTTC

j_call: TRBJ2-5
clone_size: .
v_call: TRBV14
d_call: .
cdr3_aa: CASSHQETQYF
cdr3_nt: TGTGCCAGCAGCCACCAAGAGACCCAGTACTTC

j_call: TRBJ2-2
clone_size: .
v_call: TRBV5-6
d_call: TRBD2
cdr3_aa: CASSLLGGGRAPGELFF
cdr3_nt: TGTGCCAGCAGCCTCCTTGGGGGCGGGAGGGCCCCCGGGGAGCTGTTTTTT

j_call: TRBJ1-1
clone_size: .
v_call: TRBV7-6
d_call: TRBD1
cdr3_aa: CASSLSMGTGLGTEAFF
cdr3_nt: TGTGCCAGCAGCTTAAGTATGGGGACAGGGTTAGGGACTGAAGCTTTCTTT

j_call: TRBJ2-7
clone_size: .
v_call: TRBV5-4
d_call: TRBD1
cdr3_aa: CASSSRDREREQYF
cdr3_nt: TGTGCCAGCAGCTCCCGGGACAGGGAAAGGGAGCAGTACTTC

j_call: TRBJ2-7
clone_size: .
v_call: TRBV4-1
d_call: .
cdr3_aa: CASSQEGNLPREQYF
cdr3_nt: TGCGCCAGCAGCCAAGAAGGAAACCTCCCGAGGGAGCAGTACTTC

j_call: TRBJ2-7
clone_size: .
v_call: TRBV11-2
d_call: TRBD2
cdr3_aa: CASSLDSLAGGFGEQYF
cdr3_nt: TGTGCCAGCAGCTTAGATTCACTAGCGGGAGGCTTTGGGGAGCAGTACTTC

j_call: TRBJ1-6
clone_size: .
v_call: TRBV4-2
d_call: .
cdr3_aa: CASSQDLVGETASSYNSPLHF
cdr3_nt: TGTGCCAGCAGCCAGGACCTGGTGGGGGAAACTGCAAGCTCCTATAATTCACCCCTCCACTTT

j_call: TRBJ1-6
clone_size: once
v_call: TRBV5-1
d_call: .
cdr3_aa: CASSSEGNYNSPLHF
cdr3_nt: TGCGCCAGCAGCTCGGAGGGGAACTATAATTCACCCCTCCACTTT

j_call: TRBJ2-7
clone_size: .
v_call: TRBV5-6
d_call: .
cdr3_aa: CASSFRSWTDTYEQYF
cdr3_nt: TGTGCCAGCAGCTTTCGTAGTTGGACAGACACCTACGAGCAGTACTTC

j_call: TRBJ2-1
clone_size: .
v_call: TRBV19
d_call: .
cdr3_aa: CASSIRRFF
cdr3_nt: TGTGCCAGTAGTATAAGACGGTTCTTC

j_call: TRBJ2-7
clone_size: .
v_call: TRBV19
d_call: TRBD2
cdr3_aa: CASTETAGGSSYEQYF
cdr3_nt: TGTGCCAGTACGGAGACAGCGGGCGGGAGCTCCTACGAGCAGTACTTC

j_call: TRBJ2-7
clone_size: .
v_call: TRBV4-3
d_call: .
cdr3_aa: CASSLLRVGGYEQYF
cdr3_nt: TGCGCCAGCAGCCTACTAAGAGTAGGGGGCTACGAGCAGTACTTC

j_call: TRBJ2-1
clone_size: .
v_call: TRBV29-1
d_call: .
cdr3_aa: CSANGGHSKAYNEQFF
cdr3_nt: TGCAGCGCGAACGGGGGCCACAGTAAGGCCTACAATGAGCAGTTCTTC

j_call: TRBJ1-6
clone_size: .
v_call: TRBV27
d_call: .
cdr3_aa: CASSYAATADWSPLHF
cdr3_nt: TGTGCCAGCAGTTACGCTGCGACGGCTGACTGGTCACCCCTCCACTTT